One sample yielded the 31 T cell receptor beta chains listed below, sequenced in a study of blood T cell repertoires in COVID-19. Sequencing was performed with immunoSEQ multiplex PCR; in TCRdb, only in-frame clones are kept and a portion is missing. The table has about 150,000 clones, about four fifths seen once. Sequenced material: peripheral blood. These receptors came from a woman of 80 years or more with acute or convalescent COVID-19.

This chain links TRBV10-2 with TRBJ1-3; tentatively, D is TRBD1 (5 bases). This CDR3 comprises 13 residues. From germline, CDR1 is WSHSY and CDR2 SAAADI. V was trimmed by 5 bases and J by 4 bases, leaving 9 bases between them. The CDR3 sequence: CASSTQGGNTIYF. DNA of the CDR3: TGCGCCAGCAGTACCCAGGGCGGAAACACCATATATTTT.

The chain has TRBV10-3 and TRBJ1-5, with 7 bases fitting TRBD1. The CDR3 runs 17 residues. The V segment lost 1 base and the J segment 5 bases; nucleotides outside the gene matches: 11. The V gene's germline CDR1 is ENHRY and CDR2 SYGVKD. CDR3: CAISEFGRQGPHQPQHF. CDR3 nucleotides: TGTGCCATCAGTGAGTTCGGGAGACAGGGACCCCATCAGCCCCAGCATTTT.

V and J are TRBV5-1 and TRBJ2-1, with no clear D. Germline CDR1 is SGHRS and CDR2 is YFSETQ. Trimming removed 0 bases from V and 0 bases from J, with 7 bases in between. The CDR3 length is 15 residues. CDR3 protein: CASSLVASSYNEQFF. DNA of the CDR3: TGCGCCAGCAGCTTGGTGGCAAGCTCCTACAATGAGCAGTTCTTC.

This clone appeared a few times. This chain uses TRBV10-2 with TRBJ1-1, with unresolved D. The CDR3 sequence is 11 residues long. Per germline, CDR1 WSHSY and CDR2 SAAADI. V lost 6 bases and J 4 bases, leaving 6 bases between the germline ends. The CDR3 loop reads CASSPGTEAFF. The CDR3 nucleotides read TGCGCCAGCAGCCCGGGCACTGAAGCTTTCTTT.

Written as DNA, the CDR3 is TGTGCCAGCAGCTTGCAAGGGGGCCCTAATCAGCCCCAGCATTTT. Amino acids: CASSLQGGPNQPQHF. The rearrangement uses TRBV5-5 and TRBJ1-5; 7 nucleotides line up with TRBD1. The V gene's germline CDR1 is SGHKS and CDR2 YYEKEE (reference sequence). The junction had 5 bases not matched to a gene; V was cut back by 1 base and J by 4 bases. The CDR3 loop spans 15 amino acids.

The V gene is TRBV3-1 (or the pseudogene TRBV3-2), the J gene TRBJ2-4; 11 bases map to TRBD1. The length of the CDR3 is 15 residues. With V trimmed by 4 bases and J by 7 bases, 6 bases remained unmatched. Per the germline V gene, CDR1 is LGHDT and CDR2 is YNNKEL (reference sequence). Here the CDR3 DNA reads TGTGCCAGCAGCCCTTGGACAGGGGGCTCTAACATTCAGTACTTC. Translation: CASSPWTGGSNIQYF.

The V and J genes are TRBV2 and TRBJ2-1; 7 bases map to TRBD2. V shed 3 bases, J shed 11 bases, and the junction held 4 bases outside the gene matches. The germline V gene encodes CDR1 SNHLY and CDR2 FYNNEI. The CDR3 has 12 residues. The DNA for the CDR3 is TGTGCCAGCAGTGACTTCGGGGGGAAGCAGTTCTTC. This codes for CASSDFGGKQFF.

CDR3 nucleotides: TGTGCCAGCAGCTTTACAGGGTTTCCTAATGAAAAACTGTTTTTT. Its protein product is CASSFTGFPNEKLFF. The V call is TRBV28, the J call TRBJ1-4; D might be TRBD1 (6 bases). The CDR3 spans 15 residues. Germline CDR1 reads MDHEN; CDR2 reads SYDVKM. Deletions cut 6 bases from V and 3 bases from J, with 14 bases between.

V and J are TRBV13 and TRBJ1-6, with 9 nucleotides matching TRBD1. CDR3 length: 15 residues. V shed 6 bases and J 10 bases; nucleotides not matched to a gene: 10. Germline CDR1 and CDR2: PRHDT and FYEKMQ (reference sequence). The CDR3 DNA is TGTGCCAGCAGTTCCGGGACAGGGCTTTTGTCACCCCTCCACTTT. Residues: CASSSGTGLLSPLHF.

Only a few counts were recorded for this clone. The chain employs TRBV4-2 and TRBJ2-3; TRBD2 is a possible D gene (6 bases). The germline V and J ends were trimmed by 0 bases and 2 bases, with 12 bases remaining between them. The length of the CDR3 is 16 residues. The germline CDR1 and CDR2 sequences are LGHNA and YNFKEQ. CDR3 bases: TGTGCCAGCAGCCAAGATAGAGCGGGTACCACAGATACGCAGTATTTT. Translation gives CASSQDRAGTTDTQYF.

The chain uses TRBV19 and TRBJ1-4; TRBD1 might be the D (5 bases). The ends were cut back, 5 bases at V and 0 bases at J, with 10 bases in the middle. The CDR3 spans 15 residues. The germline V gene encodes CDR1 LNHDA and CDR2 SQIVND (reference sequence). Here the CDR3 DNA reads TGTGCCAGTAGTCCCCCGGGGGCAACTAATGAAAAACTGTTTTTT. Amino acid sequence: CASSPPGATNEKLFF.

This clone was detected only once. The rearrangement uses TRBV9 and TRBJ2-1; 12 nucleotides match TRBD2. After removal of 4 bases from V and 8 bases from J, the junction contained 10 bases not matched to a gene. This CDR3 has 16 amino acids. Germline loops: CDR1 SGDLS, CDR2 YYNGEE. CDR3 coding DNA: TGTGCCAGCAGCCCCCAACTAGCGGGAGGCCAAGATGAGCAGTTCTTC. This sequence encodes CASSPQLAGGQDEQFF.

Worth noting for this clone: The sample carries other DNA sequences with the same CDR3. V usage is TRBV6-1 and J usage is TRBJ1-2, with a possible D match to TRBD1 (6 bases). Germline CDR1 MNHNS, CDR2 SASEGT. Trimming shortened V by 1 base and J by 8 bases, and 11 bases separated the two germline ends. CDR3 length: 13 amino acids. Here the CDR3 DNA reads TGTGCCAGCAGTGAAGGGGGGGGGCTCGGCTACACCTTC. Its protein product is CASSEGGGLGYTF.

The genes are TRBV30 and TRBJ1-3, with D possibly being TRBD1 (6 bases). The CDR3 spans 15 residues. CDR1 and CDR2 from the germline V gene are GTSNPN and SVGIG (reference sequence). Trimming removed 4 bases from V and 4 bases from J, with 17 bases in between. The CDR3 region has the DNA TGTGCCTGGACGCCGAGGGGGAGTAACGGAAACACCATATATTTT. Amino acid sequence: CAWTPRGSNGNTIYF.

J is TRBJ1-6 and V is TRBV6-5; D not resolved. Trimming took 4 bases from V and 4 from J, leaving 11 bases between them. The CDR3 is 15 residues long. Germline values: CDR1 MNHEY, CDR2 SVGAGI. CDR3: CASSSGEFYNSPLHF. Here the CDR3 DNA reads TGTGCCAGCAGTTCAGGTGAATTTTATAATTCACCCCTCCACTTT.

Worth noting for this clone: Distinct nucleotide sequences in the sample also encode this CDR3. V gene TRBV5-1 combines with J gene TRBJ1-1; D remains ambiguous. This CDR3 comprises 13 residues. The V gene's germline CDR1 is SGHRS and CDR2 YFSETQ. V shed 0 bases and J shed 3 bases, with 6 bases lying between them. Written as DNA, the CDR3 is TGCGCCAGCAGCTTGGACAGATACACTGAAGCTTTCTTT. Amino acids: CASSLDRYTEAFF.

A word on this clone: Other nucleotide sequences from this sample produce the same CDR3. The chain couples TRBV2 to TRBJ2-2; perhaps TRBD1 as D (6 bases). With 3 bases removed from V and 4 bases from J, the gap between germline ends came to 9 bases. Germline lookup yields CDR1 SNHLY and CDR2 FYNNEI. The CDR3 loop spans 14 amino acids. CDR3 region: CASSDQGSTGELFF. Written as DNA, the CDR3 is TGTGCCAGCAGTGACCAGGGGTCCACCGGGGAGCTGTTTTTT.

V usage is TRBV6-5 and J usage is TRBJ1-5; D not certain. The germline gives CDR1 MNHEY, CDR2 SVGAGI. CDR3 length: 13 residues. The CDR3 DNA follows: TGTGCTAGCTGTAGTGTCGCGAATCAGCCCCAGCATTTT. This gives the protein CASCSVANQPQHF.

The chain employs TRBV15 and TRBJ2-5, with 9 bases that match TRBD2. Germline V lookup: CDR1 LNHNV, CDR2 YYDKDF (reference sequence). The J segment lost 7 bases and the V segment lost 5 bases, leaving 17 bases of the junction unmatched. This CDR3 has 17 residues. The CDR3 here is CATSGLLGSGGFRTQYF. The CDR3 DNA reads as TGTGCCACCAGCGGCCTACTAGGGAGCGGGGGGTTTCGGACCCAGTACTTC.

The rearrangement uses TRBV12-3 or TRBV12-4 and TRBJ2-5; the D is unclear. This CDR3 comprises 13 residues. Trimming removed 2 bases at V and 3 bases at J, with 7 bases between. CDR3 sequence: CASSLLSEETQYF. The CDR3 DNA follows: TGTGCCAGCAGTTTATTGTCGGAAGAGACCCAGTACTTC.

V is TRBV6-5 and J is TRBJ2-1; D is unclear. Looked up from germline, CDR1 is MNHEY and CDR2 is SVGAGI. V lost 2 bases and J lost 10, with 9 bases in between. CDR3 length: 12 amino acids. The DNA for the CDR3 is TGTGCCAGCAGTTACAGTCGACACGAGCAGTTCTTC. Its protein is CASSYSRHEQFF.

This clone appeared a few times. The chain carries TRBV5-1 and TRBJ2-2; TRBD1 might be the D (6 bases). The CDR3 has 14 amino acids. Germline CDR1 SGHRS, CDR2 YFSETQ. V was pared by 1 base and J by 6 bases, with 10 bases between. CDR3 sequence (DNA): TGCGCCAGCAGCTTGACAGGGTTACCCGGGGAGCTGTTTTTT. Residues: CASSLTGLPGELFF.

The chain employs TRBV4-1 and TRBJ2-4; the match to TRBD2 covers 8 bases. CDR3 size: 13 residues. The germline CDR1 and CDR2 sequences are MGHRA and YSYEKL. Germline trimming cut 3 bases from V and 9 bases from J; bases unmatched to any gene: 4. The CDR3 sequence: CASSQGLEGIQYF. The CDR3 nucleotides read TGCGCCAGCAGCCAGGGACTAGAGGGCATTCAGTACTTC.

The chain recombines TRBV6-1 with TRBJ1-4; 8 bases line up with TRBD1. After removal of 6 bases from V and 10 bases from J, the junction contained 10 bases not matched to a gene. The CDR3 runs to 14 residues. Germline CDR1 and CDR2: MNHNS and SASEGT. CDR3 sequence: CASRPGQGGGKLFF. DNA of the CDR3: TGTGCCAGCAGACCCGGACAGGGAGGGGGAAAACTGTTTTTT.

V usage is TRBV24-1 and J usage is TRBJ2-2, with 9 bases lining up with TRBD1. The CDR3 loop spans 15 amino acids. Looked up from germline, CDR1 is KGHDR and CDR2 is SFDVKD. V lost 6 bases and J lost 6; bases outside the gene matches: 7. In nucleotides, the CDR3 is TGTGCCACCAGTTCCACCGGGACAGGGCCCGGGGAGCTGTTTTTT. This codes for CATSSTGTGPGELFF.

The rearrangement links TRBV21-1 to TRBJ2-1; the D call in the table, TRBD2, was not verified against the DNA. TRBV21-1 is reported as a pseudogene. The CDR3 is 17 amino acids. The CDR3 here is CASSFRLAGADYNEQFF. For the CDR3, the DNA is TGTGCCAGCAGCTTCCGGCTAGCGGGAGCCGACTACAATGAGCAGTTCTTC.

The V gene is TRBV11-2, the J gene TRBJ1-1; D is ambiguous. With 1 base removed from V and 7 bases from J, the gap between germline ends came to 10 bases. Germline V gives CDR1 SGHAT, CDR2 FQNNGV. The CDR3 is made up of 13 amino acids. The CDR3 bases are TGTGCCAGCAGCTTAGGTGGGCCCCTTGAAGCTTTCTTT. Its protein product is CASSLGGPLEAFF.

The CDR3, as DNA: TGTGCCAGCAGCCGAAGTTGGGGGGGCACTGAAGCTTTCTTT. It translates to CASSRSWGGTEAFF. The V call is TRBV6-5, the J call TRBJ1-1; D is possibly TRBD1 (5 bases). In germline, CDR1 is MNHEY, CDR2 SVGAGI. Trimming took 6 bases from V and 4 from J, leaving 15 bases between them. The CDR3 is 14 residues long.

This sequence joins TRBV21-1 and TRBJ2-7; the DNA was not used to check the table's D call, TRBD1. TRBV21-1 is a pseudogene. The CDR3 has 16 amino acids. As DNA, the CDR3 is TGTGCCAGCAGCAAAGCCAGTAATAAGATTAACTACGAGCAGTACTTC. It yields the protein CASSKASNKINYEQYF.

This clone occurred a few times. This chain uses TRBV30 with TRBJ2-2; no reliable D call. The CDR3 has 13 amino acids. Germline CDR1 and CDR2: GTSNPN and SVGIG (reference sequence). V gave up 2 bases and J gave up 4 bases, with 8 bases separating them. The CDR3 region is CAWSKARTGELFF. CDR3 DNA: TGTGCCTGGAGTAAAGCGCGCACCGGGGAGCTGTTTTTT. Full variable domain (missing parts from reference TRBV30 and TRBJ2-2): SQTIHQWPATLVQPVGSPLSLECTVEGTSNPNLYWYRQAAGRGLQLLFYSVGIGQISSEVPQNLSASRPQDRQFILSSKKLLLSDSGFYLCAWSKARTGELFFGEGSRLTVL.

J is TRBJ2-5 and V is TRBV3-1 (or the pseudogene TRBV3-2); 8 bases agree with TRBD2. The CDR3 loop spans 14 amino acids. Per germline, CDR1 LGHDT and CDR2 YNNKEL (reference sequence). V trimming: 2 bases; J trimming: 4 bases; junction bases outside the gene matches: 3. The CDR3 sequence is CASSQQSGGETQYF. The CDR3 DNA reads TGTGCCAGCAGCCAACAAAGCGGGGGAGAGACCCAGTACTTC.